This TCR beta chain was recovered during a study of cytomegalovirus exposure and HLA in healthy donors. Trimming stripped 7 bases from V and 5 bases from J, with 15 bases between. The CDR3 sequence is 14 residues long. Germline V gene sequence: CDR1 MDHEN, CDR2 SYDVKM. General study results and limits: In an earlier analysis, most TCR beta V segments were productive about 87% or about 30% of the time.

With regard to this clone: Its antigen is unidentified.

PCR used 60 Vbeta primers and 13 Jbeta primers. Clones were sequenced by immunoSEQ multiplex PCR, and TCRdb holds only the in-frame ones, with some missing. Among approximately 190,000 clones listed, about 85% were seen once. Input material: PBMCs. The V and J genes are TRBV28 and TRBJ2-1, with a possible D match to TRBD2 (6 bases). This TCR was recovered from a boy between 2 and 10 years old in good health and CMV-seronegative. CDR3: CASTRGRGHNEQFF. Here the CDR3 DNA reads TGTGCCAGCACGCGGGGAAGGGGACACAATGAGCAGTTCTTC.